These 26 T cell receptor beta chains were all obtained from the same sample, sequenced in a study of T cells after yellow fever vaccination (dated by TCRdb to between 2018 and 2020). Libraries were made using 5' RACE. For sequencing, an Illumina HiSeq 2500 was employed. The public reads were run again by TCRdb, first through fastp at Q25 and then through MiXCR, and only productive beta chains were kept. Each CDR3 protein gets just one entry, which takes the most common genes and DNA from the rows behind it. The sample table contains under 55,000 distinct CDR3 sequences; only one count was recorded for 6.5% to 8% of them. The ten largest clones add up to roughly a quarter of the sample. The treatment or condition label corresponds to: live attenuated yellow fever vaccine strain. The sequenced sample was CD8+ T cells not binding an NS4B(214-222) dextramer, sorted from PBMCs, obtained roughly 46 days after the first yellow fever vaccination. The cell subset or site label for this specimen denotes: NS4B epitope dextramer-negative CD8 T cells. Receptors were obtained from a man aged 18 to 30 who received the YFV17D yellow fever vaccine.

The rearrangement joins TRBV2 to TRBJ2-3; 9 bases align to TRBD2. CDR3 size: 15 residues. The V gene end was trimmed by 3 bases and the J gene end by 2 bases; junction bases not matched to a gene: 3. The germline gives CDR1 SNHLY, CDR2 FYNNEI. The CDR3 reads CASSERGGPTDTQYF. As DNA, the CDR3 is TGTGCCAGCAGTGAGCGGGGGGGACCCACAGATACGCAGTATTTT.

The rearrangement links TRBV6-1 to TRBJ1-5; D gene uncertain. The germline CDR1 and CDR2 sequences are MNHNS and SASEGT. Between the trimmed V and J ends, which lost 5 bases and 0 bases, there was a span of 8 bases. The CDR3 extends over 14 amino acids. The chain's CDR3 is CASSQGNSNQPQHF. The CDR3 region has the DNA TGTGCCAGCAGTCAAGGGAATAGCAATCAGCCCCAGCATTTT.

The chain links TRBV27 to TRBJ2-2; 7 bases agree with TRBD2. The CDR3 is 17 amino acids. The V and J ends lost 3 bases and 0 bases, in that order; junction bases with no gene match: 7. CDR1 MNHEY and CDR2 SMNVEV come from the germline V gene (reference sequence). As DNA, the CDR3 is TGTGCCAGCAGTTTGGGAGCGGGGAGAGCGAACACCGGGGAGCTGTTTTTT. It is translated as CASSLGAGRANTGELFF.

This clonotype came up many times. This sequence joins TRBV20-1 and TRBJ2-7; unclear D gene. Germline CDR1 reads DFQATT; CDR2 reads SNEGSKA (reference sequence). This CDR3 region has 11 residues. V gave up 2 bases and J gave up 0 bases, with 2 bases separating them. In DNA form, the CDR3 reads TGCAGTGCTAGACTCTCCTACGAGCAGTACGTC. It specifies CSARLSYEQYV.

This clonotype occurred many times. The chain joins TRBV3-1 to TRBJ2-3, with 7 bases fitting TRBD2. This CDR3 spans 18 amino acids. From germline, CDR1 is LGHDT and CDR2 YNNKEL (reference sequence). Trimming took 5 bases from V and 2 from J; bases not matched to a gene: 16. The CDR3 is CASSGFGGEGSPTDTQYF. CDR3 DNA sequence: TGTGCCAGCAGCGGGTTTGGTGGGGAGGGATCACCCACAGATACGCAGTATTTT.

This clonotype was found many times. The CDR3 DNA follows: TGCAGCGTTTGGGGCGGCGCTAACTATGGCTACACCTTC. This translates into CSVWGGANYGYTF. V is TRBV29-1 and J is TRBJ1-2, with TRBD1 as a possible D gene (5 bases). This CDR3 has 13 residues. Germline CDR1 reads SQVTM; CDR2 reads ANQGSEA. V gave up 5 bases and J gave up 0 bases, with 10 bases separating them.

V gene TRBV20-1 combines with J gene TRBJ2-3; tentatively, D is TRBD1 or TRBD2 (5 bases each). V gave up 3 bases and J gave up 1 base, with 14 bases separating them. Germline V lookup: CDR1 DFQATT, CDR2 SNEGSKA (reference sequence). This CDR3 spans 15 amino acids. In nucleotides, the CDR3 is TGCAGTGCTAGCCTCCGGGGCGACGGCACAGATACGCAGTATTTT. Amino acid sequence: CSASLRGDGTDTQYF.

This sequence joins TRBV27 and TRBJ1-5; no reliable D call. The germline V gene has CDR1 MNHEY and CDR2 SMNVEV (reference sequence). V was cut by 8 bases and J by 3 bases, with 14 bases left in between. CDR3 length equals 14 residues. CDR3 coding DNA: TGTGCCAGCCAAGGGCCGGGTCCCAATCAGCCCCAGCATTTT. Translating gives CASQGPGPNQPQHF.

This clonotype was seen ten or more times. The CDR3 DNA sequence: TGCGCCAGCAGCCAAGAGGTAGCGGGGGCCAGCAATGAGCAGTTCTTC. Encoded protein: CASSQEVAGASNEQFF. This rearrangement joins TRBV4-3 to TRBJ2-1; 9 bases agree with TRBD2. With V trimmed by 0 bases and J by 6 bases, 6 bases remained unmatched. Germline CDR1 LGHNA, CDR2 YSLEER. The CDR3 loop spans 16 amino acids.

The chain joins TRBV5-1 to TRBJ1-1; D gene uncertain. CDR3 length: 15 residues. Germline V gene sequence: CDR1 SGHRS, CDR2 YFSETQ. The V end lost 1 base, the J end lost 0 bases, and 10 bases lay between the germline ends. The CDR3 DNA reads as TGCGCCAGCAGCTTGAATTCCGTCATGAACACTGAAGCTTTCTTT. Translating it yields CASSLNSVMNTEAFF.

This clonotype was seen a few times. The V and J genes are TRBV19 and TRBJ2-1; D is possibly TRBD1 (6 bases). CDR3 length equals 16 residues. Germline V gene lookup returns CDR1 LNHDA and CDR2 SQIVND (reference sequence). V was pared by 3 bases and J by 0 bases, with 12 bases between. The CDR3 is CASSMGGQSSYNEQFF. The CDR3 DNA is TGTGCCAGTAGTATGGGCGGACAGTCCTCCTACAATGAGCAGTTCTTC.

This clonotype has a count of ten or more. The chain links TRBV2 to TRBJ1-2, with no clear D. The CDR3 is 16 amino acids. V lost 0 bases to trimming and J lost 8 bases, with 19 bases between them. CDR1 and CDR2 (germline): SNHLY, FYNNEI. For the CDR3, the DNA is TGTGCCAGCAGTGAAGCGCTTTCTTGGAGGGAGTGGGGCTACACCTTC. It translates to CASSEALSWREWGYTF.

This clonotype was counted ten times or more. The CDR3 reads CASSQLQGTRSGYTF. In DNA, the CDR3 is TGCGCCAGCAGCCAACTTCAAGGGACGCGCTCTGGCTACACCTTC. The rearrangement uses TRBV4-1 and TRBJ1-2; D is perhaps TRBD1 (5 bases). The CDR3 is 15 residues long. Trimming stripped 2 bases from V and 7 bases from J, with 17 bases between. CDR1 is MGHRA, CDR2 YSYEKL, per germline.

J is TRBJ2-1 and V is TRBV6-2 or TRBV6-3, with D uncertain. CDR3 length: 12 residues. Germline CDR1 is MNHEY and CDR2 is SVGEGT. V dropped 4 bases and J dropped 8 bases, with 9 bases sitting between them. The DNA of the CDR3 is TGTGCCAGCAGTTTATCCCAGGATGAGCAGTTCTTC. It specifies CASSLSQDEQFF.

This clonotype was counted only a few times. This chain uses TRBV7-2 with TRBJ2-2; D might be TRBD1 or TRBD2, each matching 6 bases. CDR1 and CDR2 from the germline V gene are SGHTA and FQGNSA. This CDR3 region has 16 residues. V lost 5 bases, J lost 2 bases, and 15 bases lay in between. The CDR3 nucleotides are TGTGCCAGCAGCCGATGGGGGGACACTAACACCGGGGAGCTGTTTTTT. This codes for CASSRWGDTNTGELFF.

This clonotype was counted between two and nine times. The chain joins TRBV4-3 to TRBJ1-1; unclear D gene. Trimming removed 4 bases at V and 3 bases at J, with 9 bases between. Germline V CDR1 and CDR2: LGHNA, YSLEER. The CDR3 runs to 13 residues. The CDR3 is CASSRDLDTEAFF. CDR3 coding DNA: TGCGCCAGCAGCCGAGATCTGGACACTGAAGCTTTCTTT.

The chain joins TRBV20-1 to TRBJ2-7; 7 bases are a match to TRBD2. CDR3 length: 12 residues. Trimming took 7 bases from V and 7 from J; bases not matched to a gene: 10. CDR1 is DFQATT and CDR2 is SNEGSKA in the germline V gene (reference sequence). The CDR3 loop is CSGGEGTGEQYV. CDR3 in DNA: TGCAGTGGGGGGGAGGGGACGGGAGAGCAGTACGTC.

This clonotype has more than one count but fewer than ten. The rearrangement uses TRBV20-1 and TRBJ1-6; TRBD1 agrees at 10 bases. This CDR3 contains 17 residues. V lost 0 bases, J lost 4 bases, and 6 bases stayed unmatched. Germline CDR1 and CDR2: DFQATT and SNEGSKA (reference sequence). The chain's CDR3 is CSARDRDRGLYNSPLHF. The CDR3 DNA is TGCAGTGCTAGAGACCGGGACAGGGGTCTTTATAATTCACCCCTCCACTTT.

This clonotype was counted a few times. The J gene is TRBJ1-2, the V gene TRBV29-1; D not certain. The CDR3 has 13 amino acids. CDR1 is SQVTM and CDR2 is ANQGSEA in the germline V gene. Trimming stripped 3 bases from V and 4 bases from J, with 12 bases between. The CDR3 coding sequence is TGCAGCGTTGATACACACGGGAGCTATGGCTACACCTTC. It translates to CSVDTHGSYGYTF.

This rearrangement joins TRBV27 to TRBJ2-7; the D gene is possibly TRBD1 (5 bases). The CDR3 consists of 15 residues. V was clipped by 6 bases and J by 0 bases, with 15 bases between them. The germline CDR1 and CDR2 sequences are MNHEY and SMNVEV (reference sequence). CDR3 DNA sequence: TGTGCCAGCAGCTCTTCAGGGTTGAGCTCCTACGAGCAGTACGTC. Translating gives CASSSSGLSSYEQYV.

This clonotype was recorded at least ten times. J is TRBJ2-7 and V is TRBV5-1, with a tentative D call TRBD1 (6 bases). The CDR3 totals 11 residues. Germline V lookup: CDR1 SGHRS, CDR2 YFSETQ. The ends were cut back, 2 bases at V and 9 bases at J, with 9 bases in the middle. Here the CDR3 DNA reads TGCGCCAGCAGCTTTAAGGACAGGCAGTACTTC. Its protein product is CASSFKDRQYF.

This clonotype occurred many times. The chain is built from TRBV7-6 and TRBJ2-1; TRBD1 or TRBD2 may be the D gene (5 bases each). The CDR3 consists of 14 residues. Germline CDR1 SGHVS, CDR2 FNYEAQ. The V gene lost 4 bases and the J gene lost 0 bases, with 7 bases spanning the gap. The CDR3 reads CASSWGSSYNEQFF. CDR3 in DNA: TGTGCCAGCAGCTGGGGGAGCTCCTACAATGAGCAGTTCTTC.

This chain joins TRBV9 and TRBJ1-1; TRBD1 is a possible D gene (6 bases). This CDR3 has 13 amino acids. Trimming cost V 2 bases and J 3 bases, with 8 bases left between them. CDR1 and CDR2 from the germline V gene are SGDLS and YYNGEE. DNA of the CDR3: TGTGCCAGCAGCGTGAGGGGGTACACTGAAGCTTTCTTT. This codes for CASSVRGYTEAFF.

This clonotype has ten or more counts. Here the CDR3 DNA reads TGTGCCAGCAGCGTTATTTTAGGACAGCCAAAGAGAGCAGATACGCAGTATTTT. As protein: CASSVILGQPKRADTQYF. The genes are TRBV28 and TRBJ2-3; a possible D gene is TRBD1 (6 bases). This CDR3 is built from 18 residues. The germline gives CDR1 MDHEN, CDR2 SYDVKM. Trimming stripped 6 bases from V and 4 bases from J, with 26 bases between.

The chain is built from TRBV7-9 and TRBJ2-1; the D is unclear. The CDR3 sequence is 12 residues long. Trimming took 2 bases from V and 9 from J, leaving 8 bases between them. The germline CDR1 and CDR2 sequences are SEHNR and FQNEAQ (reference sequence). CDR3 sequence: CASSLLAPEQFF. The CDR3 DNA reads as TGTGCCAGCAGCTTATTGGCCCCTGAGCAGTTCTTC. Based on the CDR3 plus reference TRBV7-9 and TRBJ2-1, the full variable domain is DTGVSQNPRHKITKRGQNVTFRCDPISEHNRLYWYRQTLGQGPEFLTYFQNEAQLEKSRLLSDRFSAERPKGSFSTLEIQRTEQGDSAMYLCASSLLAPEQFFGPGTRLTVL.

V usage is TRBV29-1 and J usage is TRBJ1-1; D not certain. CDR3 size: 11 residues. Germline V gene sequence: CDR1 SQVTM, CDR2 ANQGSEA. The V end was cut by 1 base, the J end by 8 bases, with 8 bases between. As DNA, the CDR3 is TGCAGCGTTGAAGCCGGAGGGGAAGCTTTCTTT. It yields the protein CSVEAGGEAFF.